Listed below are T cell receptor beta chains from one sample, sequenced in a study of response to subunit inactivated influenza vaccine. MiXCR, applied by TCRdb to the RT-PCR reads, yields one record per CDR3 protein. The table shows some 150,000 distinct CDR3 sequences, with approximately 12% occurring only once. These same records also appear under a second study, on T cells expressing NK-cell markers.

Sequenced material: CD8+ T cells sorted from PBMCs, taken 11 to 12 days after vaccination. The receptors derive from a man between 50 and 59 years old who received an inactivated influenza vaccine. Both conserved end residues are part of each CDR3. The D gene is left open where the match is weak. Expanded clones get a size class; other rows say once, few or many, or leave the size out.

>TRBV20-1|.|.|TRBJ2-5
TGCAGTGCTAGAGATGGGGGGCGCGAGACCCAGTACTTC
CSARDGGRETQYF
>TRBV5-1|many|TRBD1|TRBJ2-1
TGCGCCAGCAGCTTAGGGGACAGGGGATACAATGAGCAGTTCTTC
CASSLGDRGYNEQFF
>TRBV29-1|many|TRBD1|TRBJ2-3
TGCAGCGTTGAGCCGGGACAGGGAAGCACAGATACGCAGTATTTT
CSVEPGQGSTDTQYF
>TRBV7-6|.|TRBD2|TRBJ2-7
TGTGCCAGCAGCTTAGTAGCGGGGGAACCTAACGAGCAGTACTTC
CASSLVAGEPNEQYF
>TRBV27|.|.|TRBJ2-1
TGTGCCAGCATGGTAGGATCGGGCTACAATGAGCAGTTCTTC
CASMVGSGYNEQFF
>TRBV29-1|.|TRBD1|TRBJ2-5
TGCAGCGTCGAGCAGGGGACAGCGTACCAAGAGACCCAGTACTTC
CSVEQGTAYQETQYF
>TRBV5-1|few|.|TRBJ2-1
TGCGCCAGCAGCTTAGTAGGGATCTACAATGAGCAGTTCTTC
CASSLVGIYNEQFF
>TRBV4-2|.|.|TRBJ1-6
TGTGCCAGCAGCCAAGCCGACAGGAGCTCCTATAATTCACCCCTCCACTTT
CASSQADRSSYNSPLHF
>TRBV4-2|many|.|TRBJ2-1
TGTGCCAGCAGCCAAGAATTCGGCGGGGGCCCCCACAATGAGCAGTTCTTC
CASSQEFGGGPHNEQFF
>TRBV4-3|.|TRBD1|TRBJ2-7
TGCGCCAGCAGCCAAGATCCTGGGACAGGGGGGGCCTACGAGCAGTACTTC
CASSQDPGTGGAYEQYF
>TRBV3-1|few|.|TRBJ2-5
TGTGCCAGCAGCCAAGATGAGTACAGATCCCAAGAGACCCAGTACTTC
CASSQDEYRSQETQYF
>TRBV10-3|.|TRBD1|TRBJ1-2
TGTGCCATCAGTGAGTCGCGGGACAGGGACGGCTATGGCTACACCTTC
CAISESRDRDGYGYTF
>TRBV5-6|.|.|TRBJ2-1
TGTGCCAGCAGCTTGACAGGGAAAGGGTACAATGAGCAGTTCTTC
CASSLTGKGYNEQFF
>TRBV20-1|.|TRBD2|TRBJ2-7
TGCAGTGCTAGAGATGGAGTAGGACTAGCGGTTCCTCGGGAGCAGTACTTC
CSARDGVGLAVPREQYF
>TRBV27|.|.|TRBJ1-2
TGTGCCAGCAGTTTAGCGGGGGGGGGAGGCGGCTACACCTTC
CASSLAGGGGGYTF
>TRBV6-5|few|TRBD2|TRBJ2-5
TGTGCCAGCAGTTATGTGGCGGGAGGGCCGGAGACCCAGTACTTC
CASSYVAGGPETQYF
>TRBV25-1|few|TRBD1|TRBJ2-7
TGTGCCAGCAGCGCGGGACAGGGGGCGATCTACGAGCAGTACTTC
CASSAGQGAIYEQYF
>TRBV7-9|.|.|TRBJ2-1
TGTGCCAGCAGCATCCACAGCAGTGGTGAGCAGTTCTTC
CASSIHSSGEQFF
>TRBV7-6|.|.|TRBJ2-1
TGTGCCAGCAGCTTACAGCCGGGTTTGATAGGAAATGAGCAGTTCTTC
CASSLQPGLIGNEQFF
>TRBV29-1|few|.|TRBJ2-7
TGCAGCGTTGAAGGGGGGGAAAGGACCTACGAGCAGTACTTC
CSVEGGERTYEQYF
>TRBV28|.|.|TRBJ2-3
TGTGCCAGCAGTTTTGGCAGGGTCACAGATACGCAGTATTTT
CASSFGRVTDTQYF
>TRBV7-9|many|.|TRBJ2-2
TGTGCCAGCAGCTTCTCCCCAAACACCGGGGAGCTGTTTTTT
CASSFSPNTGELFF
>TRBV5-1|few|TRBD1|TRBJ2-7
TGCGCCAGCAGCTTCACAGGGGCTGGCGAGCAGTACTTC
CASSFTGAGEQYF
>TRBV2|few|.|TRBJ1-4
TGTGCCAGCAGTGAAGGGCAGACCATAGCTAATGAAAAACTGTTTTTT
CASSEGQTIANEKLFF
>TRBV7-9|.|.|TRBJ2-1
TGTGCCAGCACCCTCGGACCGCGGTACAATGAGCAGTTCTTC
CASTLGPRYNEQFF